The clone carrying this T cell receptor (beta chain) came up many times. Its antigen remains unidentified. Trimming shortened V by 3 bases and J by 6 bases, and 9 bases separated the two germline ends. This CDR3 contains 13 residues. Germline CDR1 is SEHNR and CDR2 is FQNEAQ (reference sequence). This sample was taken from a study of regulatory T cells in long-lasting Graves disease. General study points: Persistent Graves' patients possessed reduced TCR diversity relative to recently diagnosed ones.

Relying on iRepertoire HTBI primers and Arm-PCR of CDR3 regions, the team built TCR beta libraries. TCRdb itself ran the multiplex PCR reads through MiXCR, one entry per CDR3 protein. The repertoire includes 300,000 to 400,000 distinct CDR3 sequences, under 20% of them detected once, and around 36% sits in the top ten. Time point in this sample: newly diagnosed GD, antithyroid drugs for less than 3 months. PBMC-extracted RNA yielded the TCR library. The diagnosis of Graves' disease used American Thyroid Association guidelines. Sequenced material: peripheral blood mononuclear cells (PBMCs), taken at new diagnosis, from a patient treated with antithyroid drugs. The source is a female donor with Graves disease. The chain carries TRBV7-9 and TRBJ2-1; no reliable D call. The CDR3, as DNA: TGTGCCAGCAGCTTTAAAGGCCTCAATGAGCAGTTCTTC. Protein sequence: CASSFKGLNEQFF.